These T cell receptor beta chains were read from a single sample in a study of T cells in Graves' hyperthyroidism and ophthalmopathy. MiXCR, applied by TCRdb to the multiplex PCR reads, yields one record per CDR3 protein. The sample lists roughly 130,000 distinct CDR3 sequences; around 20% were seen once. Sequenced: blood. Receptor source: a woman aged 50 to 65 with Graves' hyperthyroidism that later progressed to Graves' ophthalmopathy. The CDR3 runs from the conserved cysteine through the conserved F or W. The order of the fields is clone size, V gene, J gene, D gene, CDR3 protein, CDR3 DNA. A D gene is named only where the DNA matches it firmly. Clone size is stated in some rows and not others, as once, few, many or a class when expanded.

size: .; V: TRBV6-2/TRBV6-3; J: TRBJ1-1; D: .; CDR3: CASTRGGGLGTGTEAFF; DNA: TGTGCCAGCACGCGTGGGGGGGGGTTGGGTACTGGCACTGAAGCTTTCTTT
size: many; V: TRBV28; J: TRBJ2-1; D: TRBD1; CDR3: CASSRGSYNEQFF; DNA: TGTGCCAGCAGCAGGGGGTCCTACAATGAGCAGTTCTTC
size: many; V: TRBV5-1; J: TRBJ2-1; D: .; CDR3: CASSSGHSSYNEQFF; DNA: TGCGCCAGCAGTTCGGGACACAGCTCCTACAATGAGCAGTTCTTC
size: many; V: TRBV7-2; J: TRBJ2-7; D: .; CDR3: CASSRVSGGREQYF; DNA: TGTGCCAGCAGCCGCGTTTCTGGAGGCCGCGAGCAGTACTTC
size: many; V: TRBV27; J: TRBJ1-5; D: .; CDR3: CASSFWPNQPQHF; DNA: TGTGCCAGCAGTTTTTGGCCGAATCAGCCCCAGCATTTT
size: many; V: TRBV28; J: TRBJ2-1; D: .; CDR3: CASSPPPHNEQFF; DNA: TGTGCCAGCAGTCCGCCCCCCCACAATGAGCAGTTCTTC
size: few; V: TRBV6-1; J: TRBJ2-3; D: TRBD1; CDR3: CASRHRQGADTDTQYF; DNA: TGTGCCAGCAGGCACAGACAGGGGGCTGACACAGATACGCAGTATTTT
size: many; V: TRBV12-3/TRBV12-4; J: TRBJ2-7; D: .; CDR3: CASSRKTGIGNEQYF; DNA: TGTGCCAGCAGCCGAAAAACAGGGATTGGGAACGAGCAGTACTTC
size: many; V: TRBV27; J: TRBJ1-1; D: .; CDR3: CASSLFQGNTEAFF; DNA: TGTGCCAGCAGTTTATTTCAGGGGAACACTGAAGCTTTCTTT
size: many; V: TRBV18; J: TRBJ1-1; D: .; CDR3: CASSPAPPIPMNTEAFF; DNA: TGTGCCAGCTCACCAGCGCCACCGATTCCGATGAACACTGAAGCTTTCTTT
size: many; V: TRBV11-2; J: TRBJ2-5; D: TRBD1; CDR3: CASSRAGGGETQYF; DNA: TGTGCCAGCAGTAGAGCAGGGGGCGGTGAGACCCAGTACTTC
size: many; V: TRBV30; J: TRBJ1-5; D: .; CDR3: CAWSVQSNQPQHF; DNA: TGTGCCTGGAGTGTACAAAGCAATCAGCCCCAGCATTTT
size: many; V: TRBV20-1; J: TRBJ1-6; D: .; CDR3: CSARPESSYNSPLHF; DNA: TGCAGTGCTAGGCCAGAAAGCTCCTATAATTCACCCCTCCACTTT
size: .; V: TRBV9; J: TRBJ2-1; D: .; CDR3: CASSNRDSYNEQFF; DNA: TGTGCCAGCAGCAACCGGGACTCCTACAATGAGCAGTTCTTC
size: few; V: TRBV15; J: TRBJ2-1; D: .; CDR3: CATSRDGFEQFF; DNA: TGTGCCACCAGCAGAGACGGGTTCGAGCAGTTCTTC
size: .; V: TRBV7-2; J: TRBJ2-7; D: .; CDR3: CASSLGRGQAVVYEQYF; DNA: TGTGCCAGCAGCTTAGGTCGGGGGCAGGCGGTAGTCTACGAGCAGTACTTC
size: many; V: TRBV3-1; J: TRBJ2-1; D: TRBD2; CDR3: CASSPGLAGNNEQFF; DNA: TGTGCCAGCAGCCCCGGCTTAGCGGGGAACAATGAGCAGTTCTTC